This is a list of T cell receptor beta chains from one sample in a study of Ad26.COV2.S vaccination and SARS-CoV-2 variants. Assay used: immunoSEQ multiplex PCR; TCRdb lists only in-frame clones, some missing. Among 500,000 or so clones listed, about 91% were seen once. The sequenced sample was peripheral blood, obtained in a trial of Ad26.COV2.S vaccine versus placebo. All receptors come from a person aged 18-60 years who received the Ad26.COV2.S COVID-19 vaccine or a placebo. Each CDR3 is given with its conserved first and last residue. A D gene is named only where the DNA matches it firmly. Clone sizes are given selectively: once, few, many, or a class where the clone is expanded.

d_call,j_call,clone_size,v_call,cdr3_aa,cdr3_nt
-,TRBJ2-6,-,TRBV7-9,CASSFPRGANVLTF,TGTGCCAGCAGCTTTCCCCGGGGGGCCAACGTCCTGACTTTC
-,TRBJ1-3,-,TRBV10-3,CAISPLGGPGNTIYF,TGTGCCATCAGTCCCCTGGGGGGGCCTGGAAACACCATATATTTT
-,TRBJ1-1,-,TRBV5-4,CASSYNGATEAFF,TGTGCCAGCAGCTACAATGGGGCTACTGAAGCTTTCTTT
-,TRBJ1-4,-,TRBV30,CAWSGRGNEKLFF,TGTGCCTGGAGTGGTAGGGGAAATGAAAAACTGTTTTTT
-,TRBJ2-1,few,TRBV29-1,CSVVISSYNEQFF,TGCAGCGTCGTTATCAGCTCCTACAATGAGCAGTTCTTC
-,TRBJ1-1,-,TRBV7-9,CASSLMNTEAFF,TGTGCCAGCAGCCTCATGAACACTGAAGCTTTCTTT
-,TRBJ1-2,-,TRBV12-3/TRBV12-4,CASSPSQGRRYTF,TGTGCCAGCAGTCCCTCACAGGGTCGGCGCTACACCTTC
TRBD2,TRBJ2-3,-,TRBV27,CASTGLAGLADTQYF,TGTGCCAGCACGGGACTAGCGGGGCTCGCAGATACGCAGTATTTT
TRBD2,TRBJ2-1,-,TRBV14,CASSQSPGLAGDNEQFF,TGTGCCAGCAGCCAATCCCCAGGACTAGCGGGGGACAATGAGCAGTTCTTC
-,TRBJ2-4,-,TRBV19,CASSMGRGPGKNIQYF,TGTGCCAGTAGTATGGGAAGAGGGCCCGGGAAAAACATTCAGTACTTC
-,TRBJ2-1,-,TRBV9,CASSVGNNEQFF,TGTGCCAGCAGCGTAGGCAACAATGAGCAGTTCTTC
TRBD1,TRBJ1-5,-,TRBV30,CAWSGGGGQPQHF,TGTGCCTGGAGTGGAGGGGGCGGGCAGCCCCAGCATTTT
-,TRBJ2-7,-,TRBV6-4,CASSDGGISYEQYF,TGTGCCAGCAGTGACGGAGGAATCTCCTACGAGCAGTACTTC
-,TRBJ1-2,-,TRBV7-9,CASSPLGGSDGYTF,TGTGCCAGCAGCCCGCTAGGGGGAAGCGATGGCTACACCTTC
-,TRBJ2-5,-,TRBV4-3,CASSLLSGIGETQYF,TGCGCCAGCAGCCTTCTGTCGGGTATCGGAGAGACCCAGTACTTC
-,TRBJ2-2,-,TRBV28,CASSYPGRVQNTGELFF,TGTGCCAGCAGTTACCCGGGACGAGTCCAGAACACCGGGGAGCTGTTTTTT